This T cell receptor beta chain came from a study of blood T cell repertoires in COVID-19. The overall study: Samples taken during acute and convalescent COVID-19 were collected in the United States, Italy and Spain. The analysed material was cDNA or gDNA that came from T cells, B-cell-depleted T cells, or PBMCs.

Original analysis: Researchers report that nucleated cell counts were estimated from reference gene primer amplification. The repertoire was sequenced with immunoSEQ multiplex PCR; TCRdb's copy has only in-frame clones and lacks some. The V and J calls and clone size come from that table; D and trimming were worked out from the DNA. The table shows 180,000 or so clones, with 85% to 90% occurring only once. This CDR3 comprises 13 residues. From germline, CDR1 is SGHDT and CDR2 YYEEEE. Trimming cost V 4 bases and J 6 bases; bases outside gene matches: 2. The source is a young man with active or convalescent COVID-19. The chain combines TRBV5-6 with TRBJ1-5, with 9 bases fitting TRBD1. The material sequenced was peripheral blood. The CDR3 loop is CASSADRGQPQHF. CDR3 DNA: TGTGCCAGCAGCGCGGACAGGGGTCAGCCCCAGCATTTT.